The source of this T cell receptor beta chain is a study of cytomegalovirus exposure and HLA in healthy donors. Study context: Earlier work reported 110 million or so unique TCR beta sequences from 180 million or so T cells. Study conclusions and caveats: Productive status was seen about 87% or about 30% of the time for most TCR beta V segments in an earlier analysis. Among donors in an Asian-associated ancestry cluster, a later analysis reportedly found fewer N-insertions than the roughly 650-donor mean.

The sample holds a few counts of this clone. Its specificity is not known. PCR employed 60 Vbeta and 13 Jbeta primers. The repertoire was sequenced with immunoSEQ multiplex PCR; TCRdb's copy has only in-frame clones and lacks some. The table includes around 98,000 clones, about two thirds detected once. Sequences were obtained from PBMCs. The clonotype was recovered from a man over 45 in good health and CMV-seronegative.

CDR3 sequence: CASSPQDSTGELFF. The DNA of the CDR3 is TGTGCCAGCTCTCCCCAGGACTCCACCGGGGAGCTGTTTTTT. This sequence joins TRBV18 and TRBJ2-2; D possibly corresponds to TRBD2 (5 bases). Germline V lookup: CDR1 KGHSH, CDR2 LQKENI. The CDR3 is 14 amino acids. Trimming left V 6 bases short and J 4 bases short, with 12 bases between.